The 10 T cell receptor beta chains in this list originate from one sample, sequenced in a study of shared clonotypes between healthy human individuals. The protocol was immunoSEQ multiplex PCR, while the TCRdb copy is restricted to in-frame clones and leaves out a portion. The table lists about 490,000 clones, about 80% of them singletons. The sequenced material came from PBMCs. The receptors come from a woman aged 40 to 50 in good health. Some clones in this sample may be carry-over from other donors' samples.

The V call is TRBV27, the J call TRBJ2-1, with TRBD1 matching over 8 bases. V trimming: 10 bases; J trimming: 6 bases; junction bases outside the gene matches: 11. The CDR3 is made up of 14 amino acids. Germline CDR1 and CDR2: MNHEY and SMNVEV (reference sequence). The CDR3 region is CATGKTGVSNEQFF. CDR3 bases: TGTGCCACCGGAAAGACAGGGGTAAGCAATGAGCAGTTCTTC.

The CDR3 region has the DNA TGTGCCAGCAGTTTTCAGGGGGCAGAGACCCAGTACTTC. Encoded protein: CASSFQGAETQYF. This chain links TRBV27 with TRBJ2-5; 8 bases match TRBD1. Germline trimming cut 3 bases from V and 4 bases from J; bases unmatched to any gene: 1. Germline CDR1 reads MNHEY; CDR2 reads SMNVEV (reference sequence). This CDR3 comprises 13 residues.

This rearrangement joins TRBV4-3 to TRBJ2-1; D perhaps matches TRBD2 (7 bases). CDR3 length: 14 residues. The germline gives CDR1 LGHNA, CDR2 YSLEER. Trimming left V 3 bases short and J 9 bases short, with 15 bases between. The CDR3 loop reads CASSQSGGGIEQFF. The CDR3 DNA sequence: TGCGCCAGCAGCCAGAGCGGCGGGGGCATTGAGCAGTTCTTC.

This chain uses TRBV7-2 with TRBJ1-5; no definite D call. With 1 base removed from V and 2 bases from J, the gap between germline ends came to 3 bases. Germline CDR1 SGHTA, CDR2 FQGNSA. This CDR3 contains 13 residues. The chain's CDR3 is CASSLDGNQPQHF. CDR3 sequence (DNA): TGTGCCAGCAGCTTAGACGGCAATCAGCCCCAGCATTTT.

This clone occurred once. The V and J genes are TRBV5-4 and TRBJ2-7, with D possibly called TRBD1 or TRBD2 (6 bases each). The CDR3 covers 14 residues. Per germline, CDR1 SGHNT and CDR2 YYREEE (reference sequence). With 2 bases removed from V and 5 bases from J, the gap between germline ends came to 14 bases. Written as DNA, the CDR3 is TGTGCCAGCAGCTTAGGGGGGACAAGGAACGAGCAGTACTTC. This sequence encodes CASSLGGTRNEQYF.

V is TRBV6-5 and J is TRBJ2-7; D perhaps matches TRBD1 (6 bases). The germline V gene encodes CDR1 MNHEY and CDR2 SVGAGI. Trimming pared 8 bases from V and 2 bases from J, leaving 16 bases between. The CDR3 runs to 14 residues. The CDR3 DNA reads as TGTGCCAGCGGGCGCGCGAGGGACACCTACGAGCAGTACTTC. Its translation: CASGRARDTYEQYF.

This chain links TRBV7-3 with TRBJ2-7; 12 nucleotides agree with TRBD2. Germline values: CDR1 SGHTA, CDR2 FQGTGA. The CDR3 length is 18 residues. The V and J ends lost 1 base and 6 bases, in that order; junction bases with no gene match: 13. The CDR3 protein is CASSLRASGRAESFEQYF. In nucleotides, the CDR3 is TGTGCCAGCAGCTTAAGGGCTAGCGGGAGGGCCGAATCATTCGAGCAGTACTTC.

This chain uses TRBV11-2 with TRBJ2-6; 7 bases map to TRBD1. The CDR3 spans 15 residues. Germline V gene data show CDR1 as SGHAT and CDR2 as FQNNGV. V gave up 5 bases and J gave up 1 base; unmatched junction bases: 2. Here the CDR3 DNA reads TGTGCCAGCAGCCGGGACAGATCTGGGGCCAACGTCCTGACTTTC. As protein: CASSRDRSGANVLTF.

This chain connects TRBV29-1 to TRBJ2-5; 11 bases are a match to TRBD1. Unmatched junction bases numbered 5, after V lost 4 bases and J lost 4 bases. This CDR3 is 14 amino acids long. CDR1 and CDR2 from the germline V gene are SQVTM and ANQGSEA. The CDR3 DNA sequence: TGCAGCGTTGGTCCGGGACAGGGGGGAGAGACCCAGTACTTC. Its protein product is CSVGPGQGGETQYF.

In this sample, this clone turned up a few times. The rearrangement joins TRBV6-1 to TRBJ2-1, with 11 bases fitting TRBD1. The CDR3 contains 15 residues. From germline, CDR1 is MNHNS and CDR2 SASEGT. Trimming took 5 bases from V and 9 from J; bases not matched to a gene: 9. The CDR3 sequence is CASSLNPGQGGEQFF. The CDR3 region has the DNA TGTGCCAGCAGTCTCAACCCGGGACAGGGGGGTGAGCAGTTCTTC.